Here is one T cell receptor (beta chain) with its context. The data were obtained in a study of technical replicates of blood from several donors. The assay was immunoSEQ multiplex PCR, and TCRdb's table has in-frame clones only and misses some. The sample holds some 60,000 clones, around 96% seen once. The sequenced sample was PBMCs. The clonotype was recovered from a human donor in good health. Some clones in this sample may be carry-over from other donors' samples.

CDR3 protein: CASSQDPGGSTEAFF. The CDR3, as DNA: TGTGCCAGCAGCCAAGATCCCGGGGGGAGCACTGAAGCTTTCTTT. V and J are TRBV7-9 and TRBJ1-1, with D possibly being TRBD1 (5 bases). CDR1 and CDR2 from the germline V gene are SEHNR and FQNEAQ (reference sequence). The CDR3 is 15 amino acids. V dropped 5 bases and J dropped 4 bases, with 17 bases sitting between them. Together with reference TRBV7-9 and TRBJ1-1, the CDR3 gives the full variable domain: DTGVSQNPRHKITKRGQNVTFRCDPISEHNRLYWYRQTLGQGPEFLTYFQNEAQLEKSRLLSDRFSAERPKGSFSTLEIQRTEQGDSAMYLCASSQDPGGSTEAFFGQGTRLTVV.